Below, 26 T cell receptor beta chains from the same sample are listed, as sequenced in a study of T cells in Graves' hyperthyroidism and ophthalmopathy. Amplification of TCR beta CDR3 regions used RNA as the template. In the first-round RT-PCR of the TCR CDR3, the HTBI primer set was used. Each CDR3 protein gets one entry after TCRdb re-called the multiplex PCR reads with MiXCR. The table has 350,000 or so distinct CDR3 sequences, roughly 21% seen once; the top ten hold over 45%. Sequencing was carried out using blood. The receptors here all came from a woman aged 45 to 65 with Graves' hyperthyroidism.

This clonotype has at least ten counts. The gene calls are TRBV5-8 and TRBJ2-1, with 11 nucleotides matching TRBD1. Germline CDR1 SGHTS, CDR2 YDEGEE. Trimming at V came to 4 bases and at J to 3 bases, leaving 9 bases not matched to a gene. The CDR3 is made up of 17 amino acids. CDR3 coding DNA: TGTGCCAGCAGCACCGTTTTCGGGACAGGGGGCTACAATGAGCAGTTCTTC. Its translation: CASSTVFGTGGYNEQFF. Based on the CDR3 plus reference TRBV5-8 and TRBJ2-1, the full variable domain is EAGVTQSPTHLIKTRGQQATLRCSPISGHTSVYWYQQALGLGLQFLLWYDEGEERNRGNFPPRFSGRQFPNYSSELNVNALELEDSALYLCASSTVFGTGGYNEQFFGPGTRLTVL.

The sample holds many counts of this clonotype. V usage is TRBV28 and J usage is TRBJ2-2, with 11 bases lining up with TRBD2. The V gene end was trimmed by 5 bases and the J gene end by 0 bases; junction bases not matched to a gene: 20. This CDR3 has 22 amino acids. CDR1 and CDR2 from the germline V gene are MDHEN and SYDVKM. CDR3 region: CASSLPPRRGRLAGSNTGELFF. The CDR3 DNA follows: TGTGCCAGCAGTCTCCCGCCCCGCAGGGGGCGACTAGCGGGGTCGAACACCGGGGAGCTGTTTTTT.

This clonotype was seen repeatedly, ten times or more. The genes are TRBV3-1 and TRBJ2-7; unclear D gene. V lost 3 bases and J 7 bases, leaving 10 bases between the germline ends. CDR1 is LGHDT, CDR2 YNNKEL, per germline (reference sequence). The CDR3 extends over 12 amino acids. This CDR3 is CASSQRVGEQYF. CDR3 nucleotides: TGTGCCAGCAGCCAGCGAGTGGGGGAGCAGTACTTC.

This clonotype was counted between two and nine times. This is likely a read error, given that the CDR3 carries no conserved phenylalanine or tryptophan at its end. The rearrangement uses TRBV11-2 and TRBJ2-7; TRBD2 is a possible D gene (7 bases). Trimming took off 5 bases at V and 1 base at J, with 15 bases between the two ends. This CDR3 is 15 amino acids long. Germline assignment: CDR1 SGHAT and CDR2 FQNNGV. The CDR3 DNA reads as TGTGCCAGCAGCCGGGAGGAGGGGGGATCCTACGAGCAGTACCTC. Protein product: CASSREEGGSYEQYL.

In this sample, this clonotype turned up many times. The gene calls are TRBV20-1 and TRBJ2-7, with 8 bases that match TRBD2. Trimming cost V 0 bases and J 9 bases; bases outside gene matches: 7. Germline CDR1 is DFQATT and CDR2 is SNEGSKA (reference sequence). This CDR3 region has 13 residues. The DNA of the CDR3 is TGCAGTGCTAGAGACCGTAGCGGGATAGGGCAGTACTTC. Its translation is CSARDRSGIGQYF.

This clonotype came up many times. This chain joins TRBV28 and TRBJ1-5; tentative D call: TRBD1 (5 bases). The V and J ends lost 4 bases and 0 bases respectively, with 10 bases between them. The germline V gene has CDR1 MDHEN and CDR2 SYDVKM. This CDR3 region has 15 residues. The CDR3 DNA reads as TGTGCCAGCAGTTCCAGGGACCATAGCAATCAGCCCCAGCATTTT. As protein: CASSSRDHSNQPQHF. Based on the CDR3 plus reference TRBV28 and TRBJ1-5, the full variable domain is DVKVTQSSRYLVKRTGEKVFLECVQDMDHENMFWYRQDPGLGLRLIYFSYDVKMKEKGDIPEGYSVSREKKERFSLILESASTNQTSMYLCASSSRDHSNQPQHFGDGTRLSIL.

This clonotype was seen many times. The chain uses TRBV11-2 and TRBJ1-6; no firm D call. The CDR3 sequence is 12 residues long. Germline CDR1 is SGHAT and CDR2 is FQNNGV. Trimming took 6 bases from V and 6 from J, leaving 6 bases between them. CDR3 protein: CASRRVNSPLHF. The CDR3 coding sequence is TGTGCCAGCAGAAGGGTTAATTCACCCCTCCACTTT.

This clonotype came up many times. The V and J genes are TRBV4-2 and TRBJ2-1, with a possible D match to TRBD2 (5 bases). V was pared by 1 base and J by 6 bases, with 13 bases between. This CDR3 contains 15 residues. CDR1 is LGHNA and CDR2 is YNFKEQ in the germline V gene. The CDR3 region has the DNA TGTGCCAGCAGCCAAGGAATAACCGAGGGCAATGAGCAGTTCTTC. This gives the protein CASSQGITEGNEQFF.

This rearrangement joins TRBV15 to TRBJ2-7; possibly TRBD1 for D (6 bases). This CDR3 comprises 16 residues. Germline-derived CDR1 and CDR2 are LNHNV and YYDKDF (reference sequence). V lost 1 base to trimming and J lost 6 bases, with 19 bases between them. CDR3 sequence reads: CATSRVGTPLPGEQYF. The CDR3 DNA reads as TGTGCCACCAGCAGAGTCGGGACACCCTTACCCGGCGAGCAGTACTTC.

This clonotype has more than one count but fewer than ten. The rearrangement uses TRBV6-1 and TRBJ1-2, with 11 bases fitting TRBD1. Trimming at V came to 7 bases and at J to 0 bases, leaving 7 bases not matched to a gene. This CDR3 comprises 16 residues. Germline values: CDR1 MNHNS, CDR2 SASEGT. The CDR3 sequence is CASKGQGVGTNYGYTF. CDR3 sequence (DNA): TGTGCCAGCAAGGGACAGGGGGTTGGAACTAACTATGGCTACACCTTC.

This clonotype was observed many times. In nucleotides, the CDR3 is TGTGCCAGCATCAGGGGCGCGGGTAGACGGGCCTATGGCTACACCTTC. Amino acids: CASIRGAGRRAYGYTF. The rearrangement uses TRBV28 and TRBJ1-2; perhaps TRBD1 as D (6 bases). Trimming took 7 bases from V and 4 from J, leaving 22 bases between them. Germline V gives CDR1 MDHEN, CDR2 SYDVKM. The CDR3 extends over 16 amino acids.

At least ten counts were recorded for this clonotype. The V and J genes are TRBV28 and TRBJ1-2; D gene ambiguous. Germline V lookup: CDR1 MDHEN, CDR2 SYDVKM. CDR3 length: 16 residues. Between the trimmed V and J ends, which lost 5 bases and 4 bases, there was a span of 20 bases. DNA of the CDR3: TGTGCCAGCAGTCACCCCCTAGAGCCTGTCCCCTATGGCTACACCTTC. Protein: CASSHPLEPVPYGYTF.

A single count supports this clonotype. The CDR3 is CASSSPMNTEAFF. In DNA form, the CDR3 reads TGTGCCAGCAGTAGTCCCATGAACACTGAAGCTTTCTTT. The chain is built from TRBV27 and TRBJ1-1; D not certain. The V gene's germline CDR1 is MNHEY and CDR2 SMNVEV (reference sequence). CDR3 size: 13 residues. The V gene lost 5 bases and the J gene lost 0 bases, with 7 bases spanning the gap.

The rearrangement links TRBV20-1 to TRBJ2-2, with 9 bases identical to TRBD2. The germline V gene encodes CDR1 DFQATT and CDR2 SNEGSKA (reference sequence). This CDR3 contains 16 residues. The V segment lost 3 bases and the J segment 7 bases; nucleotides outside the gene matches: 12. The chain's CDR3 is CSARGLGGGAFGELFF. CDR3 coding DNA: TGCAGTGCTAGGGGCTTGGGCGGGGGGGCTTTCGGGGAGCTGTTTTTT.

This CDR3 is CSVAPGPNTGELFF. The CDR3 nucleotides read TGCAGCGTTGCACCGGGGCCGAACACCGGGGAGCTGTTTTTT. The chain couples TRBV29-1 to TRBJ2-2, with D perhaps TRBD1 or TRBD2 (5 bases each). Germline CDR1 SQVTM, CDR2 ANQGSEA. The CDR3 covers 14 residues. The germline V and J ends were trimmed by 4 bases and 0 bases, with 9 bases remaining between them.

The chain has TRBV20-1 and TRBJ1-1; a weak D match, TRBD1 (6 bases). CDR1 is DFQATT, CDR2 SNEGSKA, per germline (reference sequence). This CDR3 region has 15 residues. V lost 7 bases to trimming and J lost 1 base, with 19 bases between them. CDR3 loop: CSGIRTAKGNTEAFF. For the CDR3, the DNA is TGCAGTGGAATACGGACAGCCAAGGGGAACACTGAAGCTTTCTTT.

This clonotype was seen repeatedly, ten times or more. The CDR3: CASSARGRAGGSTEAFF. DNA for the CDR3: TGTGCCAGCAGTGCCAGGGGGCGGGCGGGGGGTAGCACTGAAGCTTTCTTT. The chain couples TRBV2 to TRBJ1-1; 8 bases are shared with TRBD1. The CDR3 totals 17 residues. V lost 4 bases and J lost 4; bases outside the gene matches: 14. Per germline, CDR1 SNHLY and CDR2 FYNNEI.

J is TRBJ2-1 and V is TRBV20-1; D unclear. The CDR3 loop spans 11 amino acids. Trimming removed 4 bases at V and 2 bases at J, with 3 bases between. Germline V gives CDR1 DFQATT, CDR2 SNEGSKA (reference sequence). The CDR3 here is CSAKPYNEQFF. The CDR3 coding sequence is TGCAGTGCTAAGCCCTACAATGAGCAGTTCTTC.

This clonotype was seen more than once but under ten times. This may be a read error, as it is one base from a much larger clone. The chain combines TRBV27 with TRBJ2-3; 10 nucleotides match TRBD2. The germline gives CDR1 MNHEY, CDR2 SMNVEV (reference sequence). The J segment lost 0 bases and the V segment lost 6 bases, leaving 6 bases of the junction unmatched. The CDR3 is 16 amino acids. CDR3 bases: TGTGCCAGCAGCCTTCTAGCGGGGGTAAGCACAGATACGCAGTATTTT. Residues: CASSLLAGVSTDTQYF.

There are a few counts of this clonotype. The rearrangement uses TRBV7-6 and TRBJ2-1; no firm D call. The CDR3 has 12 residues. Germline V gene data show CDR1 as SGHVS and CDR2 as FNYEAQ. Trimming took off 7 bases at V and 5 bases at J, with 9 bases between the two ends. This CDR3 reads CASNDLNNEQFF. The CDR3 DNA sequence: TGTGCCAGCAACGATCTGAACAATGAGCAGTTCTTC.

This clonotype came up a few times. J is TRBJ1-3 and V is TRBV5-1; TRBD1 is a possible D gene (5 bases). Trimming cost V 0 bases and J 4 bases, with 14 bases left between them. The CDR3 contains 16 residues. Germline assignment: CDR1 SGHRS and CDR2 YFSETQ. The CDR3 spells CASSLAGPSLGNTIYF. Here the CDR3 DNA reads TGCGCCAGCAGCTTGGCGGGACCATCCTTGGGAAACACCATATATTTT.

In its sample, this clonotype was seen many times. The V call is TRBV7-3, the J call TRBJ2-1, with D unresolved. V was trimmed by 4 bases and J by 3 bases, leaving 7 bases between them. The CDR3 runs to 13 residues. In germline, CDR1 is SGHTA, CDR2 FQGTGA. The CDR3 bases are TGTGCCAGCAGCTCCTTGGACTACAATGAGCAGTTCTTC. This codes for CASSSLDYNEQFF.

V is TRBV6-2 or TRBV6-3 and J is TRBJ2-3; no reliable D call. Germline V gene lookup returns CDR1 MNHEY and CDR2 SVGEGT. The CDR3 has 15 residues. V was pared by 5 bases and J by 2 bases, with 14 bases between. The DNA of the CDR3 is TGTGCCAGCAGTCGCCTTGGTCCCCCCACAGATACGCAGTATTTT. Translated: CASSRLGPPTDTQYF.

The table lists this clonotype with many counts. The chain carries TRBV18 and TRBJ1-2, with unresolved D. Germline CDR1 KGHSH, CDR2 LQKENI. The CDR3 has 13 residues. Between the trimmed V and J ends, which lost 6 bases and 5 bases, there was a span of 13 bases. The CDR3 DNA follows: TGTGCCAGCTCCCCTGACGGAAAATATGGCTACACCTTC. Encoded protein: CASSPDGKYGYTF. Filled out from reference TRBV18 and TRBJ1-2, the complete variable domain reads NAGVMQNPRHLVRRRGQEARLRCSPMKGHSHVYWYRQLPEEGLKFMVYLQKENIIDESGMPKERFSAEFPKEGPSILRIQQVVRGDSAAYFCASSPDGKYGYTFGSGTRLTVV.

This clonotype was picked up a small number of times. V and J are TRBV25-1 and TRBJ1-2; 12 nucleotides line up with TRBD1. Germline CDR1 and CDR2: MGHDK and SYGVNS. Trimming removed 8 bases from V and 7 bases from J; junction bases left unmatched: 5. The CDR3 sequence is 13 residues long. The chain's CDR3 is CASSGQGALGYTF. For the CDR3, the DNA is TGTGCCAGCTCGGGACAGGGGGCGCTTGGCTACACCTTC.

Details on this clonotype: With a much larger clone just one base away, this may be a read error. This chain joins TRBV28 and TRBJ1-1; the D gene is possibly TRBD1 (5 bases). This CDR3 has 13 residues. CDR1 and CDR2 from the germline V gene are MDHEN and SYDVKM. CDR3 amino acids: CASSLPGTTEASF. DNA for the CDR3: TGTGCCAGCAGCCTCCCAGGGACCACTGAAGCTTCCTTT.